Presented here are 15 T cell receptor beta chains from one specimen sequenced in a study of CD8 T cells in Susac syndrome. When the RNA was reverse transcribed, random hexamers were used with an input of about 0.45 to 1 ug. TCRdb processed the immunoSEQ multiplex PCR reads anew with MiXCR; each CDR3 protein has one entry. Here the sample spans about 300,000 distinct CDR3 sequences, approximately 89% being singletons. The sample taken for sequencing was CD8+ T cells from PBMCs. The receptors here all came from a human donor with multiple sclerosis.

The rearrangement joins TRBV11-2 to TRBJ2-1; D remains ambiguous. The CDR3 sequence is 15 residues long. The V end was cut by 1 base, the J end by 7 bases, with 14 bases between. Germline CDR1 SGHAT, CDR2 FQNNGV. The CDR3 protein is CASSLAPPTGNEQFF. The DNA of the CDR3 is TGTGCCAGCAGCTTAGCCCCTCCAACTGGGAATGAGCAGTTCTTC.

The gene calls are TRBV11-2 and TRBJ2-3; 7 positions agree with TRBD2. Germline CDR1 SGHAT, CDR2 FQNNGV. This CDR3 has 19 residues. Unmatched junction bases numbered 19, after V lost 7 bases and J lost 0 bases. The CDR3 DNA follows: TGTGCCAGCACCACTTATCGGGGGACTACTAGCTCTAGCACAGATACGCAGTATTTT. Amino acids: CASTTYRGTTSSSTDTQYF. Filled out from reference TRBV11-2 and TRBJ2-3, the complete variable domain reads EAGVAQSPRYKIIEKRQSVAFWCNPISGHATLYWYQQILGQGPKLLIQFQNNGVVDDSQLPKDRFSAERLKGVDSTLKIQPAKLEDSAVYLCASTTYRGTTSSSTDTQYFGPGTRLTVL.

This clonotype is a singleton in its sample. The chain joins TRBV7-2 to TRBJ1-1; maybe TRBD1 (6 bases). This CDR3 is built from 13 residues. Germline values: CDR1 SGHTA, CDR2 FQGNSA. Trimming took off 3 bases at V and 4 bases at J, with 9 bases between the two ends. CDR3 region: CASSFTGSTEAFF. In nucleotides, the CDR3 is TGTGCCAGCAGCTTTACAGGGAGCACTGAAGCTTTCTTT.

Comment on this clonotype: At one end, the junction sequence differs from germline, possibly due to a read error. The chain links TRBV28 to TRBJ2-2; D gene ambiguous. The CDR3 extends over 15 amino acids. CDR1 MDHEN and CDR2 SYDVKM come from the germline V gene. The CDR3 DNA follows: TGTGCCGGCAGTTACGGTCTCTATGACACCGGGGAGCTGTTTTTT. It encodes CAGSYGLYDTGELFF.

V and J are TRBV12-3 or TRBV12-4 and TRBJ2-7, with no clear D. V lost 3 bases to trimming and J lost 4 bases, with 7 bases between them. The CDR3 has 12 residues. The CDR3, as DNA: TGTGCCAGCAGTTTTGACGGATACGAGCAGTACTTC. It specifies CASSFDGYEQYF.

The CDR3 bases are TGTGCCAGCAGTTACTCGATCGGGGAAGCCTACAATGAGCAGTTCTTC. Encoded protein: CASSYSIGEAYNEQFF. The chain is built from TRBV6-5 and TRBJ2-1; TRBD2 might be the D (5 bases). The CDR3 is 16 amino acids. Deletions cut 0 bases from V and 2 bases from J, with 11 bases between. Germline CDR1 and CDR2: MNHEY and SVGAGI.

This clonotype was counted a single time. The chain carries TRBV7-2 and TRBJ2-7; 8 positions agree with TRBD2. The J segment lost 0 bases and the V segment lost 5 bases, leaving 12 bases of the junction unmatched. CDR1 is SGHTA, CDR2 FQGNSA, per germline. The CDR3 runs to 17 residues. The DNA of the CDR3 is TGTGCCAGCAGCCCCCTACTAAGCGGGGGCTTCTCCTACGAGCAGTACTTC. Protein: CASSPLLSGGFSYEQYF.

The CDR3 loop reads CASKAGGQGLAANTEAFF. The CDR3 DNA reads as TGTGCCAGCAAAGCGGGGGGACAGGGGCTAGCGGCGAACACTGAAGCTTTCTTT. This chain links TRBV6-2 or TRBV6-3 with TRBJ1-1, with TRBD1 matching 10 bases. CDR3 length: 18 residues. Per germline, CDR1 MNHEY and CDR2 SVGEGT. The ends lost 7 bases at V and 1 base at J; junction bases unmatched: 15.

The table lists this clonotype with a few counts. CDR3 loop: CASSYHRGGHQYF. The CDR3 nucleotides are TGTGCCAGCAGTTACCACAGGGGCGGTCACCAGTACTTC. V is TRBV6-2 or TRBV6-3 and J is TRBJ2-5; the match to TRBD1 covers 7 bases. Losses at the gene ends were 2 bases for V and 10 bases for J; bases not matched to a gene: 7. Germline V gene lookup returns CDR1 MNHEY and CDR2 SVGEGT. The CDR3 loop spans 13 amino acids.

In nucleotides, the CDR3 is TGCGCCAGCAGCCATGACTCCGGGACTAGCGCGGGGAATGAGCAGTTCTTC. This codes for CASSHDSGTSAGNEQFF. The chain uses TRBV4-3 and TRBJ2-1, with TRBD2 matching 10 bases. The CDR3 covers 17 residues. Germline assignment: CDR1 LGHNA and CDR2 YSLEER. Trimming at V came to 3 bases and at J to 7 bases, leaving 12 bases not matched to a gene.

The J gene is TRBJ2-7, the V gene TRBV10-3, with TRBD2 identical over 7 bases. This CDR3 comprises 14 residues. After removal of 8 bases from V and 2 bases from J, the junction contained 9 bases not matched to a gene. Germline V CDR1 and CDR2: ENHRY, SYGVKD. The CDR3 spells CAIGWEGRPYEQYF. The CDR3, as DNA: TGTGCCATCGGGTGGGAGGGCCGGCCCTACGAGCAGTACTTC.

The J gene is TRBJ1-2, the V gene TRBV9, with a weak D call TRBD1 (6 bases). The length of the CDR3 is 19 residues. Germline-derived CDR1 and CDR2 are SGDLS and YYNGEE. The V gene lost 0 bases and the J gene lost 3 bases, with 24 bases spanning the gap. The CDR3 region has the DNA TGTGCCAGCAGCGTAGGAACGGGGGCGGGTATGGAACTTGACTATGGCTACACCTTC. Its translation: CASSVGTGAGMELDYGYTF.

The CDR3 DNA follows: TGTGCCAGCAGTTCATTGGACAGGCTAAATCAGCCCCAGCATTTT. Translating gives CASSSLDRLNQPQHF. V gene TRBV27 combines with J gene TRBJ1-5, with 7 bases that match TRBD1. Trimming at V came to 4 bases and at J to 4 bases, leaving 7 bases not matched to a gene. The CDR3 extends over 15 amino acids. CDR1 MNHEY and CDR2 SMNVEV come from the germline V gene (reference sequence).

V usage is TRBV29-1 and J usage is TRBJ2-1, with 11 positions matching TRBD2. The germline V gene encodes CDR1 SQVTM and CDR2 ANQGSEA. This CDR3 is 13 amino acids long. V was clipped by 5 bases and J by 9 bases; unmatched bases: 6. Here the CDR3 reads CSVFDGTSGEQFF. The CDR3, as DNA: TGCAGCGTTTTCGACGGGACTAGCGGTGAGCAGTTCTTC.

The chain uses TRBV18 and TRBJ2-7; D call uncertain. The CDR3 totals 14 residues. Germline V CDR1 and CDR2: KGHSH, LQKENI. V was pared by 3 bases and J by 1 base, with 10 bases between. CDR3 in amino acids: CASSPMTLSYEQYF. The CDR3 region has the DNA TGTGCCAGCTCACCGATGACACTTTCCTACGAGCAGTACTTC. Complete variable domain (other parts from reference TRBV18 and TRBJ2-7): NAGVMQNPRHLVRRRGQEARLRCSPMKGHSHVYWYRQLPEEGLKFMVYLQKENIIDESGMPKERFSAEFPKEGPSILRIQQVVRGDSAAYFCASSPMTLSYEQYFGPGTRLTVT.